This TCR beta chain was identified during a study of regulatory T cells in long-lasting Graves disease. The time point was: newly diagnosed GD, antithyroid drugs for less than 3 months. Following extraction of RNA from PBMCs, that RNA was used to make the TCR library. This clonotype was seen more than once but under ten times. HTBI primers from iRepertoire and Arm-PCR of CDR3 regions yielded the TCR beta libraries. TCRdb reanalysed the multiplex PCR reads using MiXCR and keeps one entry per CDR3 protein. The sample lists roughly 500,000 distinct CDR3 sequences, roughly 13% occurring once. CDR3 size: 13 residues. Germline lookup yields CDR1 SGHNT and CDR2 YYREEE (reference sequence). V was trimmed by 4 bases and J by 0 bases, leaving 8 bases between them. The data were also submitted as part of a second study, on T cells in Graves' hyperthyroidism and ophthalmopathy.

This specimen consisted of peripheral blood mononuclear cells (PBMCs), obtained at new diagnosis, from a patient treated with antithyroid drugs. The J gene is TRBJ2-7, the V gene TRBV5-4, with D perhaps matching TRBD1 (6 bases). This receptor was identified in a man aged 30-40 years with Graves disease. CDR3 sequence (DNA): TGTGCCAGCAGCGAGGACAGCTCCTACGAGCAGTACTTC. Residues: CASSEDSSYEQYF.